This T cell receptor beta chain derives from a study of OX40 agonist ivuxolimab in advanced cancers. Regarding the complete study: Ivuxolimab was a fully human IgG2 agonistic monoclonal antibody targeting the costimulatory receptor OX40 (CD134). Partial responses occurred in three dose-escalation patients, of whom one had hepatocellular carcinoma and two had cutaneous melanoma. Intravenous ivuxolimab was administered to patients every 2 weeks at six dose levels: 0.01, 0.1, 0.3, 1.5, 3 and 10 mg/kg. The paper covers the monotherapy dose-escalation part of the phase I ivuxolimab trial, which included N ≈ 57 patients. Of the roughly 51 dose-escalation patients, hepatocellular carcinoma was present in roughly 19, melanoma in around 15, renal cell carcinoma in 9 and head and neck cancer in 9. Peripheral TCRbeta sequencing aimed to test whether ivuxolimab altered TCR sequence diversity and caused clonal T-cell expansion. Patients were allowed to have had prior anti-PD-1, anti-PD-L1 or anti-CTLA-4 therapy, and roughly 40% of the dose-escalation patients had previously received checkpoint inhibitors. In the dose-escalation cohort, more than 80% of patients were male, and the mean age was 60 years with a range of roughly 20 to 85. Findings and caveats that apply to the study as a whole: Low levels of normalized T-cell clonal expansion were also shown by some nonresponding patients. The antigen specificity of the clonally expanded peripheral T cells was not determined. After ivuxolimab, more expanded clones were found on average in CD8+ T cells than in CD4+ T cells. In the 0.1-3.0 mg/kg groups, partial responders had among the lowest normalized peripheral clonal expansion, particularly in CD8+ T cells. Clonal expansion of both CD4+ and CD8+ blood T cells was observed from baseline to week 6 at doses 0.1 to 3.0 mg/kg.

To sequence the TCRbeta CDR3 region, genomic DNA was isolated from the sorted cells. TCRbeta CDR3 regions were sequenced using the immunoSEQ Assay. The immuneACCESS repertoire file appears here via TCRdb, limited to in-frame rearrangements. These files lack a portion of the clones; in checked studies, under half of the deficit traces to unresolved V genes, and the cause of the others is not known. Counted in this sample were around 74,000 clones; under 90% of them appeared once. In total, the top ten clones hold approximately 2.3% of the sample. CDR1 and CDR2 are drawn from the germline V gene (reference sequence): LNHDA, SQIVND. The CDR3 spans 12 residues, from the cysteine through the phenylalanine. CDR3 DNA only is kept here, 36 bases in frame from base 1. Between the V and J ends, shortened by 6 bases and 11 bases respectively, the junction contains 16 bases. A remark on this clone: Its antigen is still unknown. One base away there is no much larger clone; base qualities are not given.

The trial excluded patients who had a history of autoimmune disease or who were on systemic immunosuppression. Peripheral blood for TCR sequencing was collected from all dose cohorts at baseline, on cycle 4 day 1, and on cycle 7 day 1. Samples were obtained from an open-label, multicenter, first-in-human phase I dose-escalation trial of ivuxolimab. Adults with locally advanced or metastatic melanoma, renal cell carcinoma, hepatocellular carcinoma or head and neck squamous cell carcinoma were enrolled in the trial. CD4+ and CD8+ T cells were sorted separately from peripheral blood before TCR sequencing.

The receptor's source is an adult with an advanced solid tumor such as melanoma, head and neck, liver or kidney cancer. The chain joins TRBV19 to TRBJ1-1; matching of 5 bases hints at TRBD1 as the D gene. Source: CD4+ or CD8+ T cells sorted from blood, taken in a trial of the OX40 agonist ivuxolimab. CDR3 loop: CASSPGRDYAFF. In nucleotide form, the sequence is TGTGCCAGTAGCCCCGGCAGGGATTACGCTTTCTTT. Reference TRBV19 and TRBJ1-1 proteins supply the regions before and after the CDR3; the full variable domain is: DGGITQSPKYLFRKEGQNVTLSCEQNLNHDAMYWYRQDPGQGLRLIYYSQIVNDFQKGDIAEGYSVSREKKESFPLTVTSAQKNPTAFYLCASSPGRDYAFFGQGTRLTVV.